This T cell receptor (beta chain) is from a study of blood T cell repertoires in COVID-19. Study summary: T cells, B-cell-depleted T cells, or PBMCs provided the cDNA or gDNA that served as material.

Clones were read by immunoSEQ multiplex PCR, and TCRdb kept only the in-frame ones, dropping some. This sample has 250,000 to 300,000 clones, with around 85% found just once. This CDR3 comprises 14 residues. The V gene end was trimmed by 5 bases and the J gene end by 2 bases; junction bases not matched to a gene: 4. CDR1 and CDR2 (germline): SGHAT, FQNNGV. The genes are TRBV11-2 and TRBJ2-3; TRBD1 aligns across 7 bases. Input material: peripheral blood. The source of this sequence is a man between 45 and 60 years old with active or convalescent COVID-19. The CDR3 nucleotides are TGTGCCAGCAGCCCGGGACAGTTCACAGATACGCAGTATTTT. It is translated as CASSPGQFTDTQYF.